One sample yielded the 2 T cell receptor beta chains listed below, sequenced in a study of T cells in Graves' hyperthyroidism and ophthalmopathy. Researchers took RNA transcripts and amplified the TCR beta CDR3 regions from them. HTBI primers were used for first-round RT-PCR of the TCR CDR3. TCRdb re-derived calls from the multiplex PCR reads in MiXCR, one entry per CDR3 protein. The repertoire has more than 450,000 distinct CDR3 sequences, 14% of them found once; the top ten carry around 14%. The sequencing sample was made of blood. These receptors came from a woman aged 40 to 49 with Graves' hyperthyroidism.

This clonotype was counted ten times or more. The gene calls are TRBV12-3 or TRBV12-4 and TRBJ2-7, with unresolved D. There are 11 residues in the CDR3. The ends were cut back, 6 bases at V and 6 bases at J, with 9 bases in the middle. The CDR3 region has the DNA TGTGCCAGCAGCGATTCTGCCGAGCAGTACTTC. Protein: CASSDSAEQYF.

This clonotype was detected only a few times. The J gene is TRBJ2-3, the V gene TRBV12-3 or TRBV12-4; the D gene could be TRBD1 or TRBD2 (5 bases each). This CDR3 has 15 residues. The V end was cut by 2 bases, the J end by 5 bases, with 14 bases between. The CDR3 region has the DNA TGTGCCAGCAGTTTAAGTAGTGGGGCGGGAGATACGCAGTATTTT. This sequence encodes CASSLSSGAGDTQYF.